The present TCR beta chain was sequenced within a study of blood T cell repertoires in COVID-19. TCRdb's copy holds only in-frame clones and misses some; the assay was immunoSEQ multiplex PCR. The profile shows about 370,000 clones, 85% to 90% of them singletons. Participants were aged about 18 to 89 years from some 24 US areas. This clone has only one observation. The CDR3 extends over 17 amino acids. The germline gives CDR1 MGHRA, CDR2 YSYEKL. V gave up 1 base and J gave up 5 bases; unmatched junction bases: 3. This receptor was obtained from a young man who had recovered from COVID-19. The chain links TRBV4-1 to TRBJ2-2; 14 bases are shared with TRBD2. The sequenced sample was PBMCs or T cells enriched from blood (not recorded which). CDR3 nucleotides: TGCGCCAGCAGCCAAGGATGGACTAGCGGGAGGACCGGGGAGCTGTTTTTT. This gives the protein CASSQGWTSGRTGELFF.